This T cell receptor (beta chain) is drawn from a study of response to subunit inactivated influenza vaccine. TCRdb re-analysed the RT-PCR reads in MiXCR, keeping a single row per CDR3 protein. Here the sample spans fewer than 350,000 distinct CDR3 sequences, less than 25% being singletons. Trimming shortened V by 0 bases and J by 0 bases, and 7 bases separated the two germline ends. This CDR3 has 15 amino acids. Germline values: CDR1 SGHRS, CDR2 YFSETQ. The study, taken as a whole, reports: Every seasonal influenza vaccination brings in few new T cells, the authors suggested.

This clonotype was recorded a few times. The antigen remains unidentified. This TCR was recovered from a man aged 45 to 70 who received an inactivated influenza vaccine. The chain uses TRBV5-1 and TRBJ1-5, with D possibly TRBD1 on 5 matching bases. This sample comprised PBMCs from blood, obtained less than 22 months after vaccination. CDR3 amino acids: CASSLVQVSNQPQHF. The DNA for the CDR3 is TGCGCCAGCAGCTTGGTACAGGTTAGCAATCAGCCCCAGCATTTT.